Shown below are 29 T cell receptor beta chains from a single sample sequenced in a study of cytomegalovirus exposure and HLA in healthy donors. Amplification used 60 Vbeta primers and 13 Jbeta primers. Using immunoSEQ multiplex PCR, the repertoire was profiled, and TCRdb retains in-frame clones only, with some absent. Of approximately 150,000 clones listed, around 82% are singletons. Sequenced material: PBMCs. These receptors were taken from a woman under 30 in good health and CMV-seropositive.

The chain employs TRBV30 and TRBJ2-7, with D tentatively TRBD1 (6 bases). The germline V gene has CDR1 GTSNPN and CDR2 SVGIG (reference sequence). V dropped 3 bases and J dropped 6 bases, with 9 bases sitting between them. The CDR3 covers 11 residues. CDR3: CAWSRGGEQYF. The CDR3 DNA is TGTGCCTGGAGCAGGGGTGGCGAGCAGTACTTC. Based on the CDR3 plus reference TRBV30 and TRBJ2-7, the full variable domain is SQTIHQWPATLVQPVGSPLSLECTVEGTSNPNLYWYRQAAGRGLQLLFYSVGIGQISSEVPQNLSASRPQDRQFILSSKKLLLSDSGFYLCAWSRGGEQYFGPGTRLTVT.

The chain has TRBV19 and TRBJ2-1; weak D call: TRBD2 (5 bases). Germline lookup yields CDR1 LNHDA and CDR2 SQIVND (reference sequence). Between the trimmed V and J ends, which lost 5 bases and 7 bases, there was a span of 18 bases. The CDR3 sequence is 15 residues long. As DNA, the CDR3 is TGTGCCAGTAGTGTTTATGGGCCCAGAGGGAATGAGCAGTTCTTC. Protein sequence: CASSVYGPRGNEQFF.

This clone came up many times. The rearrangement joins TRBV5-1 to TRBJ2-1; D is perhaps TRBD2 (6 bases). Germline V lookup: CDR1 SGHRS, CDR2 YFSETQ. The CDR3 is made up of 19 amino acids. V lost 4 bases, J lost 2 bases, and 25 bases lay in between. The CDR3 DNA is TGCGCCAGCAGCCGCGCCAGCCCGGTATTAGCGGATGCCTACAATGAGCAGTTCTTC. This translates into CASSRASPVLADAYNEQFF.

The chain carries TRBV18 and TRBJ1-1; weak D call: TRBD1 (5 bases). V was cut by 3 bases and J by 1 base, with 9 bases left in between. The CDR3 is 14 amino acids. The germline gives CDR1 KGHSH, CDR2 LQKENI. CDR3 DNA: TGTGCCAGCTCACCGAACACAGGGAACACTGAAGCTTTCTTT. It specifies CASSPNTGNTEAFF.

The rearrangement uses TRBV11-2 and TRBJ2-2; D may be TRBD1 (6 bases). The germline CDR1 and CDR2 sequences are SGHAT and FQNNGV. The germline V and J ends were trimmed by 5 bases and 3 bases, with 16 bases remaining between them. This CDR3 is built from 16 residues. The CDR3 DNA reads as TGTGCCAGCAGCCGCCAGGGGCTCACACACACCGGGGAGCTGTTTTTT. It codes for CASSRQGLTHTGELFF.

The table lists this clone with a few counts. As DNA, the CDR3 is TGCAGCGTTGTAAGGGGCTCGACAGATACGCAGTATTTT. This encodes CSVVRGSTDTQYF. The V and J genes are TRBV29-1 and TRBJ2-3; tentatively, D is TRBD1 (5 bases). Germline assignment: CDR1 SQVTM and CDR2 ANQGSEA. The CDR3 is 13 residues long. Trimming removed 4 bases from V and 3 bases from J, with 11 bases in between.

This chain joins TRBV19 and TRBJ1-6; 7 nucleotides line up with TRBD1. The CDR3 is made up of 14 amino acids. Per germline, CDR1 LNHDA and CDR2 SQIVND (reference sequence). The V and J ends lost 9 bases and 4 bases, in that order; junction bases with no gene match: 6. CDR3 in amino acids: CASRTGRYNSPLHF. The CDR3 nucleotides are TGTGCCAGCCGGACAGGCAGGTATAATTCACCCCTCCACTTT.

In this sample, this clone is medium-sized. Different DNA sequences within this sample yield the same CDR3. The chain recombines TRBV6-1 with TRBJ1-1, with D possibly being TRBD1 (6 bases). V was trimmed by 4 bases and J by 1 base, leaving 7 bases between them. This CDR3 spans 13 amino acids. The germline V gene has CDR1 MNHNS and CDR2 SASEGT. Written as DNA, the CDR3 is TGTGCCAGCAGTGGGACAGAGAACACTGAAGCTTTCTTT. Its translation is CASSGTENTEAFF.

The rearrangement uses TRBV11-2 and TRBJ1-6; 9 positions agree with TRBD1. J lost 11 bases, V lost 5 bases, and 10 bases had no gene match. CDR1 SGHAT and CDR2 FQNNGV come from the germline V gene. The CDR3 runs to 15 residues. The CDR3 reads CASSQRAGQGAPLHF. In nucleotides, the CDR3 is TGTGCCAGCAGCCAGAGGGCGGGACAGGGCGCACCCCTCCACTTT.

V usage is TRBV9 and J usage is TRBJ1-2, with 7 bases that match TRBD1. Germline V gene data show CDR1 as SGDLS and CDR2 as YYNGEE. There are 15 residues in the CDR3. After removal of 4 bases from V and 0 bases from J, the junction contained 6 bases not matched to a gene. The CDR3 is CASSLRGVTNYGYTF. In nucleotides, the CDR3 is TGTGCCAGCAGCCTCAGGGGGGTCACTAACTATGGCTACACCTTC.

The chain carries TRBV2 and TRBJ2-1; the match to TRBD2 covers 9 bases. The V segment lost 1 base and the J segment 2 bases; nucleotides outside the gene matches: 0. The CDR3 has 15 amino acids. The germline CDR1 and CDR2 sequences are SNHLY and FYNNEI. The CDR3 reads CASSEGGGAYNEQFF. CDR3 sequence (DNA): TGTGCCAGCAGTGAAGGCGGGGGGGCCTACAATGAGCAGTTCTTC.

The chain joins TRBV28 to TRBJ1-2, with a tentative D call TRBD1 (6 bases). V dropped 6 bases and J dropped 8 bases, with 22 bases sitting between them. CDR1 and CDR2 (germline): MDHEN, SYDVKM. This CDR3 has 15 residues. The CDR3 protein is CASRPTRLGGQGYTF. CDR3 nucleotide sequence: TGTGCCAGCAGACCTACTCGACTGGGGGGGCAGGGCTACACCTTC.

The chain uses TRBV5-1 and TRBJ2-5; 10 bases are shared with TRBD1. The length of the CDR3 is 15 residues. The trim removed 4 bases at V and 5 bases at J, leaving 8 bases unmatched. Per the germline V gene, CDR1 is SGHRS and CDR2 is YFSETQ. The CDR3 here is CASSAGQGVWETQYF. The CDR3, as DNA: TGCGCCAGCAGCGCTGGACAGGGGGTTTGGGAGACCCAGTACTTC.

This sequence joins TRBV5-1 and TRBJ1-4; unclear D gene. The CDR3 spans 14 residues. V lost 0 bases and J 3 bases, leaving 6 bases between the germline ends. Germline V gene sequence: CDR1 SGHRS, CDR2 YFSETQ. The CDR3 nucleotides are TGCGCCAGCAGCTTGGATAGTTCTAATGAAAAACTGTTTTTT. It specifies CASSLDSSNEKLFF.

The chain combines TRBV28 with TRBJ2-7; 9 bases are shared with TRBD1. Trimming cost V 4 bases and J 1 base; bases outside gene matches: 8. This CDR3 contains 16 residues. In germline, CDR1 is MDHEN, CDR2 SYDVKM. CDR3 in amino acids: CASSSPSGTGSYEQYF. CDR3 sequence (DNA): TGTGCCAGCAGTTCTCCATCCGGGACAGGGTCCTACGAGCAGTACTTC.

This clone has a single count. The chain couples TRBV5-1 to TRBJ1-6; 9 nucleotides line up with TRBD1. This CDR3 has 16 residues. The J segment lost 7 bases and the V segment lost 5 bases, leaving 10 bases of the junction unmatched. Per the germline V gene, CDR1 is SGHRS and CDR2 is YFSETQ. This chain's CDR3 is CASRPGTGTFNSPLHF. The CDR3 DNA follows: TGCGCCAGCAGACCCGGGACAGGGACATTCAATTCACCCCTCCACTTT.

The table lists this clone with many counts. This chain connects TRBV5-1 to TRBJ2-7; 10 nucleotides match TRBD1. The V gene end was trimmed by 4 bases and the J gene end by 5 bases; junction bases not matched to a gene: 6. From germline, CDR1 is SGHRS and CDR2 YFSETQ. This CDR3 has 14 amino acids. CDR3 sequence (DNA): TGCGCCAGCAGCCCCCGACAGGGGGCCAACGAGCAGTACTTC. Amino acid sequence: CASSPRQGANEQYF.

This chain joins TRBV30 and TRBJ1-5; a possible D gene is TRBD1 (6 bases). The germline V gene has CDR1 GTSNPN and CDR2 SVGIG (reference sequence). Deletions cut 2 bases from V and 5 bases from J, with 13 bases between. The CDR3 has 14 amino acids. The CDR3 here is CAWSWSGADQPQHF. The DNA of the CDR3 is TGTGCCTGGAGTTGGTCAGGGGCCGATCAGCCCCAGCATTTT.

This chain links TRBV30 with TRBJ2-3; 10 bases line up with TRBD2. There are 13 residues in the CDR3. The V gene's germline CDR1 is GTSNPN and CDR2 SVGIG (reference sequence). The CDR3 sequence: CAGSGGITDTQYF. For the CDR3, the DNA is TGTGCGGGTAGCGGGGGGATTACGGATACGCAGTATTTT.

The CDR3 region has the DNA TGTGCCAGCAGTTCCATAAGGGGAGGGAACACTGAAGCTTTCTTT. Translating it yields CASSSIRGGNTEAFF. The genes are TRBV11-2 and TRBJ1-1; TRBD1 might be the D (5 bases). CDR3 length equals 15 residues. Germline V gene lookup returns CDR1 SGHAT and CDR2 FQNNGV. Trimming cost V 6 bases and J 1 base, with 15 bases left between them.

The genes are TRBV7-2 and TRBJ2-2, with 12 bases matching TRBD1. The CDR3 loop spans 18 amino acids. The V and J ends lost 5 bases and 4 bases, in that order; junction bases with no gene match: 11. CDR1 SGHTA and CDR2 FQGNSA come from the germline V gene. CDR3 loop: CASSGPGQGAWATGELFF. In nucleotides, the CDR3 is TGTGCCAGCAGCGGACCGGGACAGGGGGCCTGGGCCACCGGGGAGCTGTTTTTT. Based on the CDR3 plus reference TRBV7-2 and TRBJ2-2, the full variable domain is GAGVSQSPSNKVTEKGKDVELRCDPISGHTALYWYRQSLGQGLEFLIYFQGNSAPDKSGLPSDRFSAERTGGSVSTLTIQRTQQEDSAVYLCASSGPGQGAWATGELFFGEGSRLTVL.

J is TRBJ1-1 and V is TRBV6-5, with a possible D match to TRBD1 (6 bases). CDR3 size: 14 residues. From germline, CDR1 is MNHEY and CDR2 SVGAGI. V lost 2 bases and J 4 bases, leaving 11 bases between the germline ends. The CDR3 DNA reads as TGTGCCAGCAGTTACGCAGGACAGTTCACTGAAGCTTTCTTT. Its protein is CASSYAGQFTEAFF.

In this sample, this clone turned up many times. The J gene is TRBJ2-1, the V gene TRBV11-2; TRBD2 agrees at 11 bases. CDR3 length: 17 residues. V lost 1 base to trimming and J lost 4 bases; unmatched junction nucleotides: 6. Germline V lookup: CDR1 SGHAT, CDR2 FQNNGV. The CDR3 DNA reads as TGTGCCAGCAGCTTAGGCTCGCTAGCGGGGGGTTACAATGAGCAGTTCTTC. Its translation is CASSLGSLAGGYNEQFF.

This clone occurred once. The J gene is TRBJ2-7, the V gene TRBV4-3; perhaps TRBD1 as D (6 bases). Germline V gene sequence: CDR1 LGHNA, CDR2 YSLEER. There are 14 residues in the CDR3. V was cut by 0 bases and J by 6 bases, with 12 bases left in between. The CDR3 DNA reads TGCGCCAGCAGCCAAGATTCGATAGGGGGCGAGCAGTACTTC. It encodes CASSQDSIGGEQYF.

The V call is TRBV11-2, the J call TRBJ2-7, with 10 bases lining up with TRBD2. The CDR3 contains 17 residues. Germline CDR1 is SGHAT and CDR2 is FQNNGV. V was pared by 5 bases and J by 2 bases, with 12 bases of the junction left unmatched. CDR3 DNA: TGTGCCAGCAGCAAACGGGGACTAGCGATACTAACCTACGAGCAGTACTTC. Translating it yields CASSKRGLAILTYEQYF.

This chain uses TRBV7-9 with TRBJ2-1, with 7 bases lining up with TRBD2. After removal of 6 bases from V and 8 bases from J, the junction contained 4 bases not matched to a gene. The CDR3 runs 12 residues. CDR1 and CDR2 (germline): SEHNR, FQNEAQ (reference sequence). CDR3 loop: CASSRLAYEQFF. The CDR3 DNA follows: TGTGCCAGCAGTCGACTAGCCTATGAGCAGTTCTTC.

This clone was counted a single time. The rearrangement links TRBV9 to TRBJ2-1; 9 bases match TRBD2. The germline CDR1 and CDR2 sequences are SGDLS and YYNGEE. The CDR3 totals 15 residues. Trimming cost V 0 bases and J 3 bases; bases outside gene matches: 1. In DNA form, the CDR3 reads TGTGCCAGCAGCGTAGGGCGGGGGGGCTACAATGAGCAGTTCTTC. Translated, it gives CASSVGRGGYNEQFF.

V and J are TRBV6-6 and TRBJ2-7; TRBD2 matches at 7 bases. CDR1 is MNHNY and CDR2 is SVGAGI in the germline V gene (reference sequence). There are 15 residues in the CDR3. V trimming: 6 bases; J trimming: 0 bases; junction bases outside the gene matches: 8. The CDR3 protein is CASSNTGTTSYEQYF. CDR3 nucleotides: TGTGCCAGCAGCAACACCGGGACTACCTCCTACGAGCAGTACTTC.

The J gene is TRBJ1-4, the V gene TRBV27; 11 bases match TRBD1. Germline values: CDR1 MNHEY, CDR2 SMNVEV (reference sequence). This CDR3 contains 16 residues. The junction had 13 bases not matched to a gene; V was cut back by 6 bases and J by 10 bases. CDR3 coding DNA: TGTGCCAGCAGCGGGACAGGGGGATTAGAAGAGGGAAAACTGTTTTTT. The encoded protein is CASSGTGGLEEGKLFF.